These T cell receptor beta chains were read from a single sample in a study of cytomegalovirus exposure and HLA in healthy donors. Sequenced by immunoSEQ multiplex PCR; TCRdb stores in-frame clones only, minus some. The table includes some 160,000 clones, roughly 79% detected once. Sequencing was done on a sample of PBMCs. The receptors derive from a woman aged 30 to 39 in good health and CMV-seronegative. Both conserved end residues are part of each CDR3.

v_call cdr3_aa
TRBV10-2 CASSAGTNEKLFF
TRBV29-1 CSARFGTGGNGYTF
TRBV2 CASSVLRVVGELFF
TRBV6-5 CASSQGAANEKLFF
TRBV11-2 CASSLLPQDRALGYTF
TRBV6-5 CASSAGTEGSQPQHF
TRBV2 CASSPNVASYEQYF
TRBV19 CATEKGGQGVETQYF
TRBV7-3 CASSFIPTETEAFF
TRBV7-2 CASSSSIDYGYTF
TRBV5-8 CASSPRTGYSSYEQYF
TRBV4-3 CASSQGEGGYGYTF
TRBV7-9 CASSSRDRDLQPQHF
TRBV5-5 CASSLADSYGYTF
TRBV7-9 CASSLALGLGYTF
TRBV6-6 CASSRGQGAYEQYF
TRBV5-1 CASGPGDINNEQFF
TRBV7-3 CASSLTHGNEQFF
TRBV2 CASSQFRDSEAFF
TRBV5-1 CASSLDIGGAYEQYF
TRBV27 CASSLIGGPWENIQYF
TRBV5-6 CASSSWREKAFF
TRBV6-5 CASRRDSSNTEAFF
TRBV6-1 CASSERLERIGQPQHF
TRBV11-2 CATEDRVVETQYF
TRBV5-1 CASSTEGREGREQYF
TRBV2 CASLEGLGQPQHF
TRBV5-5 CASRSGGSGYGYTF
TRBV2 CASRHRETGELFF
TRBV19 CASSPNNRDQPQHF
TRBV10-3 CAISGRTGTGNTIYF
TRBV18 CASSPSTTTTSTDTQYF
TRBV30 CAWSVRSSGGDTQYF
TRBV7-8 CASSLGGVYEAFF
TRBV7-2 CASSLVPSPNTGELFF
TRBV5-1 CASSPAGGSGNTIYF
TRBV27 CASSLESGFLYEQYF
TRBV9 CASSKYRGPQETQYF
TRBV5-6 CASSMGQGLNTEAFF
TRBV4-2 CASSQDLAGGETQYF
TRBV5-1 CASSLSVAGALTGELFF
TRBV11-1 CASTPGEVGEKLFF